The source of this T cell receptor beta chain is a study of vaccination and CD4 T cells after COVID-19. The Oncomine TCR Beta short-read assay was what sequenced the DNA obtained from cultured CD4+ T cells. MiXCR, run by TCRdb on the PCR reads, gives a single entry per CDR3 protein. The sample carries 5,500 to 9,000 distinct CDR3 sequences, 25% recorded once. As for treatment: roughly nine-day PBMC culture with coronavirus spike peptide pools or control peptides (ViraFEST assay). The CDR3 is made up of 16 amino acids. V lost 2 bases and J 5 bases, leaving 18 bases between the germline ends. Germline V gene data show CDR1 as ENHRY and CDR2 as SYGVKD. This clonotype was counted between two and nine times. Antigen: not known.

The genes are TRBV10-3 and TRBJ2-5, with D possibly being TRBD1 or TRBD2 (7 bases each). The starting material was CD4+ T cells from blood, cultured in vitro, obtained after SARS-CoV-2 vaccination. The sequence derives from a human donor who had recovered from COVID-19. The CDR3 region is CAISEPNRGAGETQYF. In nucleotides, the CDR3 is TGTGCCATCAGTGAGCCTAACAGGGGAGCGGGGGAGACCCAGTACTTC.